One T cell receptor beta chain is described in this entry. In the authors' methods: Reference gene primer amplification in the assay estimated nucleated cell counts. The method was immunoSEQ multiplex PCR; TCRdb's version includes in-frame clones alone and lacks a portion of them. V and J calls plus clone size are reproduced from that table; the DNA served to infer D and trimming. The sample yields under 350,000 clones, around 85% seen once. This sample stems from a study of blood T cell repertoires in COVID-19. On the study more broadly: COVID-19 samples from acute and convalescent phases originated in the United States, Italy and Spain. From T cells, B-cell-depleted T cells, or PBMCs came the material, which was cDNA or gDNA.

The CDR3 loop spans 19 amino acids. Losses at the gene ends were 5 bases for V and 3 bases for J; bases not matched to a gene: 16. CDR1 is SGHTA and CDR2 is FQGNSA in the germline V gene. Across 24 US areas, participants ranged in age from about 18 to 89 years. The sequencing input was PBMCs or T cells enriched from blood (not recorded which). The chain couples TRBV7-2 to TRBJ2-2, with 9 bases matching TRBD1. This TCR came from a woman aged 40 to 50 with acute COVID-19. In nucleotides, the CDR3 is TGTGCCAGCAGCCCCCGAGGTCGACAGGGGGTTTCGCACACCGGGGAGCTGTTTTTT. It yields the protein CASSPRGRQGVSHTGELFF.